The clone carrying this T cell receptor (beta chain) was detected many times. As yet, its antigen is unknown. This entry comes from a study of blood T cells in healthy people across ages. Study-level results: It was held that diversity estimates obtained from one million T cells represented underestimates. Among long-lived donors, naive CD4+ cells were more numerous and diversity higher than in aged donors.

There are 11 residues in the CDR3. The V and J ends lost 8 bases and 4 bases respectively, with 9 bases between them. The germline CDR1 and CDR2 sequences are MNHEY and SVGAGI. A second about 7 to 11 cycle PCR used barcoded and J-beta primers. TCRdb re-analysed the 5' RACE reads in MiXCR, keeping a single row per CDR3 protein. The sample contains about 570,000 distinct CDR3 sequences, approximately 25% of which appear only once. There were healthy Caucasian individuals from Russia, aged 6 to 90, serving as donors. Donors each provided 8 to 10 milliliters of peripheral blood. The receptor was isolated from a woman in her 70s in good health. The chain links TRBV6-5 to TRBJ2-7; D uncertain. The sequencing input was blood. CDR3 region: CASRRLYEQYF. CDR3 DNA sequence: TGTGCCAGCCGACGACTTTACGAGCAGTACTTC.